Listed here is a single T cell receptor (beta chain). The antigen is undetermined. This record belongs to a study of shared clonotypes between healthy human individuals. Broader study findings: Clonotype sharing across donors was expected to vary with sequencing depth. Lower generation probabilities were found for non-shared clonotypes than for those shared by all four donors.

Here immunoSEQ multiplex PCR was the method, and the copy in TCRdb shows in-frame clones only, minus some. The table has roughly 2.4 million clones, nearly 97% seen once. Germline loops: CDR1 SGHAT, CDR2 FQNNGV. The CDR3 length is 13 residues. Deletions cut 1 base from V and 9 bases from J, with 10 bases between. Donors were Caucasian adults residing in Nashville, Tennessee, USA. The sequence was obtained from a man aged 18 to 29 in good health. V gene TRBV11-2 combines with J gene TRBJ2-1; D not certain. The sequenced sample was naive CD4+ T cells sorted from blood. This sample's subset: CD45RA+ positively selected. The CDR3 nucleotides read TGTGCCAGCAGCTTAGTTGAGAGCGTTGAGCAGTTCTTC. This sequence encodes CASSLVESVEQFF.